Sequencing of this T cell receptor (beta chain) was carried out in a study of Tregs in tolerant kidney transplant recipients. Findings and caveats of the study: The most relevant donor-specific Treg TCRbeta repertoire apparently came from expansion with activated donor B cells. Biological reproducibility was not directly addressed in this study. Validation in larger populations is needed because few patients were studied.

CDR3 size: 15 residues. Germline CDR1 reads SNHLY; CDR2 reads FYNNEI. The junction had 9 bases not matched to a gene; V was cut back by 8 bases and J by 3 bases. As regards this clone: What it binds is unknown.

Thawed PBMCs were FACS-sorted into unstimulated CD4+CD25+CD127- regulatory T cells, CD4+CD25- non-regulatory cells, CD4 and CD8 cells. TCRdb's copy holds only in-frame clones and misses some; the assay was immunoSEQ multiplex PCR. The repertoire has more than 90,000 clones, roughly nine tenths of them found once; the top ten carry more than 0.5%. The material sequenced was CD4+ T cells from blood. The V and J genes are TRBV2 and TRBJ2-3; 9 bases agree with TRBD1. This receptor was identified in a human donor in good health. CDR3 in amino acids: CASEITGGGTDTQYF. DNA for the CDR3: TGTGCCAGCGAGATCACAGGGGGCGGGACAGATACGCAGTATTTT. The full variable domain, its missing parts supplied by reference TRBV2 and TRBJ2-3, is EPEVTQTPSHQVTQMGQEVILRCVPISNHLYFYWYRQILGQKVEFLVSFYNNEISEKSEIFDDQFSVERPDGSNFTLKIRSTKLEDSAMYFCASEITGGGTDTQYFGPGTRLTVL.